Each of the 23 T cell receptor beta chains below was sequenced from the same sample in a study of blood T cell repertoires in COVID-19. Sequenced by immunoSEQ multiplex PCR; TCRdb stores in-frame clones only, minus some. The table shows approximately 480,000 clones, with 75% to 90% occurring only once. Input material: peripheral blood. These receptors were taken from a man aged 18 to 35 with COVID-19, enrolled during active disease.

This CDR3 reads CASSLKASGTDTQYF. The DNA of the CDR3 is TGTGCCAGCAGCTTAAAGGCTAGCGGCACAGATACGCAGTATTTT. V is TRBV7-3 and J is TRBJ2-3; D may be TRBD2 (6 bases). CDR3 length: 15 amino acids. V lost 1 base and J 1 base, leaving 9 bases between the germline ends. Germline lookup yields CDR1 SGHTA and CDR2 FQGTGA. Looking up the rest from reference TRBV7-3 and TRBJ2-3 gives the full variable domain: GAGVSQTPSNKVTEKGKYVELRCDPISGHTALYWYRQSLGQGPEFLIYFQGTGAADDSGLPNDRFFAVRPEGSVSTLKIQRTERGDSAVYLCASSLKASGTDTQYFGPGTRLTVL.

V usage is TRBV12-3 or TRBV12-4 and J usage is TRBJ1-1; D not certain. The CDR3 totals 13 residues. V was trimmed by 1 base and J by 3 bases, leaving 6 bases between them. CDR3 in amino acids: CASSLVGDTEAFF. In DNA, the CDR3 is TGTGCCAGCAGTTTAGTCGGGGACACTGAAGCTTTCTTT.

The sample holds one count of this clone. The CDR3 region has the DNA TGTGCCAGCAGCTTGGTCGGGGGTTACGAGCAGTACTTC. Protein sequence: CASSLVGGYEQYF. V gene TRBV5-5 combines with J gene TRBJ2-7, with D perhaps matching TRBD2 (6 bases). The CDR3 extends over 13 amino acids. Trimming stripped 0 bases from V and 4 bases from J, with 8 bases between. Germline V gives CDR1 SGHKS, CDR2 YYEKEE (reference sequence).

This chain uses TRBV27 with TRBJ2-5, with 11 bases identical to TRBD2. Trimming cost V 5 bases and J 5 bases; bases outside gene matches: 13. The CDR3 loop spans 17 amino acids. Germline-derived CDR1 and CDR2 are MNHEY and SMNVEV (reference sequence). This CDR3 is CASSPISLAGVVETQYF. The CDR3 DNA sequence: TGTGCCAGCAGTCCAATCTCACTAGCGGGAGTGGTGGAGACCCAGTACTTC.

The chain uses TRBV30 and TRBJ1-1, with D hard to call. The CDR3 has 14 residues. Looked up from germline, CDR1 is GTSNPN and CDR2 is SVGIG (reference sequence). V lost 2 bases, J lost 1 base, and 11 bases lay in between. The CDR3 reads CAWSRGTENTEAFF. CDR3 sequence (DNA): TGTGCCTGGAGTCGGGGAACGGAGAACACTGAAGCTTTCTTT. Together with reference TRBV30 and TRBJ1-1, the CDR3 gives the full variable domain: SQTIHQWPATLVQPVGSPLSLECTVEGTSNPNLYWYRQAAGRGLQLLFYSVGIGQISSEVPQNLSASRPQDRQFILSSKKLLLSDSGFYLCAWSRGTENTEAFFGQGTRLTVV.

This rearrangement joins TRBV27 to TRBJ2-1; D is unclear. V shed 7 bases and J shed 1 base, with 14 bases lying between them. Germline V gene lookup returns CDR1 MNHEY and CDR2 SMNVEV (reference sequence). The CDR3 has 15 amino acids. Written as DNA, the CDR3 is TGTGCCAGCACGAACCTCGCAGGTTCCTACAATGAGCAGTTCTTC. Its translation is CASTNLAGSYNEQFF.

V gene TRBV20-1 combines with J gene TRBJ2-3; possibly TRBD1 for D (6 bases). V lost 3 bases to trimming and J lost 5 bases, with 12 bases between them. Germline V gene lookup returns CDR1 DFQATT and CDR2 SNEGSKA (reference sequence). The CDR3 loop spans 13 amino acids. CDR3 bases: TGCAGTGCTAGTCAGGGGATAGGAGATACGCAGTATTTT. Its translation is CSASQGIGDTQYF.

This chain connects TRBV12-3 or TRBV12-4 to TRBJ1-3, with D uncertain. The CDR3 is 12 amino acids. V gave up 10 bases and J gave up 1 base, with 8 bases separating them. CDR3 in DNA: TGTGCCACCGAGGGTTCTGGAAACACCATATATTTT. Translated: CATEGSGNTIYF.

The CDR3 sequence is CASSGRVDEKLFF. CDR3 coding DNA: TGTGCCAGCAGCGGGAGGGTGGATGAAAAACTGTTTTTT. V usage is TRBV5-6 and J usage is TRBJ1-4; D gene uncertain. Germline V gene lookup returns CDR1 SGHDT and CDR2 YYEEEE. There are 13 residues in the CDR3. V lost 4 bases and J 6 bases, leaving 10 bases between the germline ends. The full variable domain, with the rest looked up from reference TRBV5-6 and TRBJ1-4, is DAGVTQSPTHLIKTRGQQVTLRCSPKSGHDTVSWYQQALGQGPQFIFQYYEEEERQRGNFPDRFSGHQFPNYSSELNVNALLLGDSALYLCASSGRVDEKLFFGSGTQLSVL.

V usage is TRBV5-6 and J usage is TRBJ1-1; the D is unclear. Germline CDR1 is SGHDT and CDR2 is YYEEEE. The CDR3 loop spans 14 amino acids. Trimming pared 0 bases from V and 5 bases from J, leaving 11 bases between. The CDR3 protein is CASSLVGAGTEAFF. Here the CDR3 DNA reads TGTGCCAGCAGCTTGGTGGGTGCCGGGACTGAAGCTTTCTTT.

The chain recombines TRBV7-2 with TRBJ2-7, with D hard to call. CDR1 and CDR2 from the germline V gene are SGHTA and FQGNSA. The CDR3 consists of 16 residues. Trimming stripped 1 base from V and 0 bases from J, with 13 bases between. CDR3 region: CASSLDLTPSSYEQYF. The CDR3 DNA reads TGTGCCAGCAGCTTAGATCTGACGCCTAGCTCCTACGAGCAGTACTTC.

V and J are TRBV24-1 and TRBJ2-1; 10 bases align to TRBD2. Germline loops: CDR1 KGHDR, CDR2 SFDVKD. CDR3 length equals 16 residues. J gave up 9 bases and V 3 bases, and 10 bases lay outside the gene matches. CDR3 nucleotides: TGTGCCACCAGTGATGGGAGCGGGGGGGCCGATGGTGAGCAGTTCTTC. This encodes CATSDGSGGADGEQFF.

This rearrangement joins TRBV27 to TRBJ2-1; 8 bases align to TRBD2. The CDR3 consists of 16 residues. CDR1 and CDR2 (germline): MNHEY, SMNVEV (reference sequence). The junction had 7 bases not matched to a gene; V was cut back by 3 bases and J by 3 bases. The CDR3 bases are TGTGCCAGCAGTTTGTCCGGGACTAGTGGCTACAATGAGCAGTTCTTC. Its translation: CASSLSGTSGYNEQFF.

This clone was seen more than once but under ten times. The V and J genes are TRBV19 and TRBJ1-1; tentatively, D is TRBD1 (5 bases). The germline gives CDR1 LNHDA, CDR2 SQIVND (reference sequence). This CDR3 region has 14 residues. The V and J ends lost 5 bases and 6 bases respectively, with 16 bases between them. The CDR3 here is CASSPPGGRAEAFF. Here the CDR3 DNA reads TGTGCCAGTAGTCCCCCGGGAGGCAGGGCTGAAGCTTTCTTT.

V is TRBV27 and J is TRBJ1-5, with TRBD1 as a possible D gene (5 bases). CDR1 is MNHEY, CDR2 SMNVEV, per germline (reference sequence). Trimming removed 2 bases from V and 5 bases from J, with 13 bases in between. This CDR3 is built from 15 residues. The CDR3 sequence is CASSLVARADQPQHF. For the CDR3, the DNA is TGTGCCAGCAGTTTAGTCGCCAGGGCCGATCAGCCCCAGCATTTT.

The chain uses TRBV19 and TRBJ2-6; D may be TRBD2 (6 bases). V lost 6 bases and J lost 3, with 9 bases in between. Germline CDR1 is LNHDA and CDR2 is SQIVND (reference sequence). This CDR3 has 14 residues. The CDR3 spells CASRRGRGANVLTF. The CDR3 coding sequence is TGTGCCAGTAGGCGGGGTCGTGGGGCCAACGTCCTGACTTTC.

The chain's CDR3 is CASSHIKTTSGRYEQYF. CDR3 DNA: TGTGCCAGCAGCCACATCAAAACGACTAGCGGGAGGTACGAGCAGTACTTC. This chain connects TRBV14 to TRBJ2-7, with 13 positions matching TRBD2. The CDR3 runs to 17 residues. With 3 bases clipped from V and 4 bases from J, the junction kept 9 bases outside the gene matches. CDR1 is SGHDN, CDR2 FVKESK, per germline.

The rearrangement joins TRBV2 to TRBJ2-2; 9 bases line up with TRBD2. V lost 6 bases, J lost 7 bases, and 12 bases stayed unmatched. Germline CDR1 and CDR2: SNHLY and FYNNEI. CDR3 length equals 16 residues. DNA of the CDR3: TGTGCCAGCAGCCCCCTGGGCGGGAGGGCCATCGGGGAGCTGTTTTTT. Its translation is CASSPLGGRAIGELFF. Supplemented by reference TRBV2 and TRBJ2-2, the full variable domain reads EPEVTQTPSHQVTQMGQEVILRCVPISNHLYFYWYRQILGQKVEFLVSFYNNEISEKSEIFDDQFSVERPDGSNFTLKIRSTKLEDSAMYFCASSPLGGRAIGELFFGEGSRLTVL.

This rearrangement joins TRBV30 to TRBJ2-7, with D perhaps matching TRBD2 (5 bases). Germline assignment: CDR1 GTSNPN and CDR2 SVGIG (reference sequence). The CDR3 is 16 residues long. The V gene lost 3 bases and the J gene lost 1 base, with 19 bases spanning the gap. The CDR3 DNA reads TGTGCCTGGAGCCTTCTACTAGGGCCCAGGTCCTACGAGCAGTACTTC. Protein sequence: CAWSLLLGPRSYEQYF.

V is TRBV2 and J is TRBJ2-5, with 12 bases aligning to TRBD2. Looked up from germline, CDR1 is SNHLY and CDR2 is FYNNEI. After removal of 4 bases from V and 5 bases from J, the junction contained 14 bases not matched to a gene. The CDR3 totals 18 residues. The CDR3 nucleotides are TGTGCCAGCAGTGGGGATGGACTAGCGGGGCCCCTTTGGGAGACCCAGTACTTC. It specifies CASSGDGLAGPLWETQYF.

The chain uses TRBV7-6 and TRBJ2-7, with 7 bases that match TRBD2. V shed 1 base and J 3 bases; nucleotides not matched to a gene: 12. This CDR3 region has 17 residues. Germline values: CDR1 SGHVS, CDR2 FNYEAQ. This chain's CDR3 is CASSLGTASGIFYEQYF. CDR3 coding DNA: TGTGCCAGCAGCTTAGGTACGGCTAGCGGCATATTCTACGAGCAGTACTTC.

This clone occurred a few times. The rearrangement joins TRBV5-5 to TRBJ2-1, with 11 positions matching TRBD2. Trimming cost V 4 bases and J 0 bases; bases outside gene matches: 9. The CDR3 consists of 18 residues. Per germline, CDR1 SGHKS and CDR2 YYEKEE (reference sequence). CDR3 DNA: TGTGCCAGCAGCCCCGGGACTAGCGGATTTAGCTCCTACAATGAGCAGTTCTTC. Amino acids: CASSPGTSGFSSYNEQFF.

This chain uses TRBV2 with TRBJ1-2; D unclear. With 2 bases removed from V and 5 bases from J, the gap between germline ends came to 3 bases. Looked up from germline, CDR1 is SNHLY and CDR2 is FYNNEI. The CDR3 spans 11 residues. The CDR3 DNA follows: TGTGCCAGCAGTGAAACTTATGGCTACACCTTC. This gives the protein CASSETYGYTF.